Following are 17 T cell receptor beta chains from one sample sequenced in a study of blood T cell repertoires in COVID-19. Profiled with immunoSEQ multiplex PCR; TCRdb holds only in-frame clones, not every one. The data show over 200,000 clones, around four fifths seen once. The source material was peripheral blood. Receptors originate from a woman in her forties or fifties with active or convalescent COVID-19.

V gene TRBV6-5 combines with J gene TRBJ2-3; TRBD1 matches at 8 bases. J was trimmed by 2 bases and V by 6 bases; bases with no gene match: 4. Per germline, CDR1 MNHEY and CDR2 SVGAGI. The length of the CDR3 is 14 residues. The DNA of the CDR3 is TGTGCCAGCAGCGTGGACAGGGCCACAGATACGCAGTATTTT. Translated, it gives CASSVDRATDTQYF.

The gene calls are TRBV4-2 and TRBJ2-3; D is possibly TRBD2 (6 bases). This CDR3 has 16 residues. V lost 0 bases to trimming and J lost 4 bases, with 14 bases between them. The germline V gene has CDR1 LGHNA and CDR2 YNFKEQ. The CDR3 loop is CASSQEGGSKSDTQYF. CDR3 nucleotide sequence: TGTGCCAGCAGCCAAGAGGGGGGTAGCAAGTCAGATACGCAGTATTTT.

The chain links TRBV6-1 to TRBJ2-7; 10 bases line up with TRBD1. The CDR3 consists of 16 residues. Looked up from germline, CDR1 is MNHNS and CDR2 is SASEGT. J gave up 4 bases and V 1 base, and 7 bases lay outside the gene matches. CDR3 coding DNA: TGTGCCAGCAGTGAAGAGACAGGGGGCGGAAGTTACGAGCAGTACGTC. Amino acids: CASSEETGGGSYEQYV.

V is TRBV5-4 and J is TRBJ1-2, with 7 bases fitting TRBD1. This CDR3 has 14 amino acids. Germline loops: CDR1 SGHNT, CDR2 YYREEE (reference sequence). With 0 bases clipped from V and 8 bases from J, the junction kept 7 bases outside the gene matches. The DNA of the CDR3 is TGTGCCAGCAGCTTGGATACAGGGGCCAGGGGCTACACCTTC. It encodes CASSLDTGARGYTF.

V usage is TRBV5-4 and J usage is TRBJ2-2, with unresolved D. Trimming pared 1 base from V and 7 bases from J, leaving 5 bases between. Germline V gives CDR1 SGHNT, CDR2 YYREEE (reference sequence). This CDR3 spans 12 amino acids. The CDR3 spells CASSLPNGELFF. The CDR3 region has the DNA TGTGCCAGCAGCTTGCCAAACGGGGAGCTGTTTTTT. The full variable domain, with the rest looked up from reference TRBV5-4 and TRBJ2-2, is ETGVTQSPTHLIKTRGQQVTLRCSSQSGHNTVSWYQQALGQGPQFIFQYYREEENGRGNFPPRFSGLQFPNYSSELNVNALELDDSALYLCASSLPNGELFFGEGSRLTVL.

The chain has TRBV27 and TRBJ2-5, with a weak D call TRBD2 (5 bases). Germline assignment: CDR1 MNHEY and CDR2 SMNVEV (reference sequence). The CDR3 covers 15 residues. V gave up 6 bases and J gave up 5 bases, with 19 bases separating them. In DNA form, the CDR3 reads TGTGCCAGCAGGGGTGGCCTGAGGGAGAGGGAGACCCAGTACTTC. It is translated as CASRGGLRERETQYF.

This chain links TRBV28 with TRBJ2-3; 9 bases fit TRBD2. J gave up 2 bases and V 4 bases, and 4 bases lay outside the gene matches. The CDR3 loop spans 15 amino acids. In germline, CDR1 is MDHEN, CDR2 SYDVKM. The CDR3 DNA sequence: TGTGCCAGCAGTTCCGCGGGAGGGACCACAGATACGCAGTATTTT. This translates into CASSSAGGTTDTQYF.

This clone was picked up a small number of times. The gene calls are TRBV25-1 and TRBJ1-1, with 7 bases that match TRBD1. The V gene end was trimmed by 5 bases and the J gene end by 10 bases; junction bases not matched to a gene: 13. CDR3 size: 14 residues. Germline lookup yields CDR1 MGHDK and CDR2 SYGVNS. CDR3: CASSQRTGPSAAFF. CDR3 bases: TGTGCCAGCAGTCAAAGGACAGGCCCTTCGGCAGCTTTCTTT.

The rearrangement links TRBV10-3 to TRBJ2-2, with 9 bases that match TRBD2. Trimming took 0 bases from V and 8 from J; bases not matched to a gene: 10. The CDR3 sequence is 17 residues long. Germline loops: CDR1 ENHRY, CDR2 SYGVKD. Here the CDR3 DNA reads TGTGCCATCAGTGAGTCCGAACTAGCGGGTGCTAGAGGGGAGCTGTTTTTT. This codes for CAISESELAGARGELFF.

The chain combines TRBV16 with TRBJ2-1; 9 nucleotides line up with TRBD1. Per germline, CDR1 KGHSY and CDR2 FQNENV. The CDR3 loop spans 14 amino acids. V lost 2 bases to trimming and J lost 7 bases; unmatched junction nucleotides: 3. The CDR3, as DNA: TGTGCCAGCAGCCAAGGACAGGGGAGGAATGAGCAGTTCTTC. It encodes CASSQGQGRNEQFF.

This clone appeared once. J is TRBJ1-2 and V is TRBV19; possibly TRBD1 for D (5 bases). The CDR3 sequence is 14 residues long. Trimming removed 6 bases from V and 4 bases from J, with 15 bases in between. Germline-derived CDR1 and CDR2 are LNHDA and SQIVND (reference sequence). The CDR3 bases are TGTGCCAGTAGAGCCGTGGGGGGAACCTATGGCTACACCTTC. Amino acids: CASRAVGGTYGYTF.

Here the CDR3 reads CASSDPSGRGLGETQYF. CDR3 coding DNA: TGTGCCAGCAGCGATCCTAGCGGGAGGGGGCTGGGGGAGACCCAGTACTTC. The J gene is TRBJ2-5, the V gene TRBV3-1 (or the pseudogene TRBV3-2); 12 bases agree with TRBD2. The CDR3 is 17 amino acids. CDR1 LGHDT and CDR2 YNNKEL come from the germline V gene (reference sequence). V lost 5 bases and J lost 5; bases outside the gene matches: 12.

This chain joins TRBV7-3 and TRBJ1-2, with D hard to call. Germline V gives CDR1 SGHTA, CDR2 FQGTGA. This CDR3 is built from 15 residues. V dropped 2 bases and J dropped 1 base, with 11 bases sitting between them. The CDR3 is CASSLSTDFNYGYTF. The CDR3 DNA reads TGTGCCAGCAGCTTATCTACCGATTTTAACTATGGCTACACCTTC.

V usage is TRBV3-1 (or the pseudogene TRBV3-2) and J usage is TRBJ2-5; 7 bases align to TRBD1. After removal of 0 bases from V and 7 bases from J, the junction contained 11 bases not matched to a gene. The CDR3 is 16 amino acids. The germline V gene has CDR1 LGHDT and CDR2 YNNKEL (reference sequence). The CDR3 sequence: CASSQDVGGPPGTQYF. The CDR3 coding sequence is TGTGCCAGCAGCCAAGATGTAGGGGGCCCTCCGGGGACCCAGTACTTC.

The rearrangement links TRBV28 to TRBJ2-7; possible D gene TRBD2, 7 bases. CDR1 is MDHEN, CDR2 SYDVKM, per germline. The CDR3 spans 17 residues. With 6 bases removed from V and 2 bases from J, the gap between germline ends came to 23 bases. The CDR3 DNA sequence: TGTGCCAGCAGCCCTATGGGGGGGGCGGAATTTGCCTACGAGCAGTACTTC. Translation: CASSPMGGAEFAYEQYF.

V gene TRBV28 combines with J gene TRBJ1-2; 7 nucleotides match TRBD1. The CDR3 covers 14 residues. The V gene end was trimmed by 3 bases and the J gene end by 8 bases; junction bases not matched to a gene: 9. In germline, CDR1 is MDHEN, CDR2 SYDVKM. The DNA for the CDR3 is TGTGCCAGCAGTTTGGTAGGGGGCGCGAGGGGCTACACCTTC. Its protein product is CASSLVGGARGYTF.

The genes are TRBV5-1 and TRBJ2-2, with TRBD2 as a possible D gene (5 bases). CDR3 size: 15 residues. Germline CDR1 and CDR2: SGHRS and YFSETQ. Trimming left V 0 bases short and J 6 bases short, with 12 bases between. The DNA of the CDR3 is TGCGCCAGCAGCTTGGACCCCTCCGGGGCCGGGGAGCTGTTTTTT. Amino acid sequence: CASSLDPSGAGELFF.